These T cell receptor beta chains were read from a single sample in a study of blood T cell repertoires in COVID-19. Some clones are missing from TCRdb's copy, which holds only in-frame ones; the method was immunoSEQ multiplex PCR. The sample has some 270,000 clones; 80% to 90% are singletons. The specimen sequenced was peripheral blood. All receptors come from a woman aged 40 to 50 who had recovered from COVID-19. CDR3s include the opening cysteine and the closing phenylalanine or tryptophan. The D gene is left open where the match is weak. Clone size is shown for a subset of rows, as once, few, many or a class of expanded clone.

D gene: TRBD1; clone size: .; J gene: TRBJ2-3; V gene: TRBV9; CDR3 protein: CASSVRDRVSDTQYF; CDR3 DNA: TGTGCCAGCAGCGTACGGGACAGGGTCTCAGATACGCAGTATTTT
D gene: TRBD2; clone size: once; J gene: TRBJ2-1; V gene: TRBV7-9; CDR3 protein: CASSSRGTSENEQFF; CDR3 DNA: TGTGCCAGCAGCTCTCGGGGTACTAGCGAAAATGAGCAGTTCTTC
D gene: .; clone size: .; J gene: TRBJ1-3; V gene: TRBV21-1; CDR3 protein: CARPGGNTIYF; CDR3 DNA: TGTGCCAGGCCAGGTGGAAACACCATATATTTT
D gene: TRBD2; clone size: .; J gene: TRBJ2-1; V gene: TRBV6-5; CDR3 protein: CASGRALADYNEQFF; CDR3 DNA: TGTGCCAGCGGGCGGGCACTAGCGGACTACAATGAGCAGTTCTTC
D gene: TRBD1; clone size: .; J gene: TRBJ2-3; V gene: TRBV19; CDR3 protein: CASSLWDRGDTQYF; CDR3 DNA: TGTGCCAGTAGTCTCTGGGACAGGGGAGATACGCAGTATTTT
D gene: .; clone size: .; J gene: TRBJ1-1; V gene: TRBV27; CDR3 protein: CASSGFLNTEAFF; CDR3 DNA: TGTGCCAGCTCGGGTTTTCTAAACACTGAAGCTTTCTTT
D gene: TRBD2; clone size: once; J gene: TRBJ2-3; V gene: TRBV4-1; CDR3 protein: CASSQTSGGGTTDTQYF; CDR3 DNA: TGCGCCAGCAGCCAGACTAGCGGGGGGGGAACCACAGATACGCAGTATTTT
D gene: .; clone size: .; J gene: TRBJ1-1; V gene: TRBV9; CDR3 protein: CASSVDISRSTEAFF; CDR3 DNA: TGTGCCAGCAGCGTAGATATTTCGCGGAGCACTGAAGCTTTCTTT
D gene: .; clone size: few; J gene: TRBJ1-1; V gene: TRBV7-9; CDR3 protein: CASRAVTEAFF; CDR3 DNA: TGTGCCAGCAGGGCTGTAACTGAAGCTTTCTTT
D gene: .; clone size: .; J gene: TRBJ2-3; V gene: TRBV5-1; CDR3 protein: CASSRQEVADTQYF; CDR3 DNA: TGCGCCAGCAGCCGGCAGGAAGTTGCAGATACGCAGTATTTT
D gene: .; clone size: .; J gene: TRBJ1-4; V gene: TRBV3-1/TRBV3-2; CDR3 protein: CASSQGVFNEKLFF; CDR3 DNA: TGTGCCAGCAGCCAAGGAGTTTTTAATGAAAAACTGTTTTTT
D gene: TRBD1; clone size: few; J gene: TRBJ1-2; V gene: TRBV6-5; CDR3 protein: CASVNRDRGSGYTF; CDR3 DNA: TGTGCCAGTGTCAACCGGGACAGGGGTTCTGGCTACACCTTC
D gene: .; clone size: .; J gene: TRBJ2-3; V gene: TRBV29-1; CDR3 protein: CSVRSSTDTQYF; CDR3 DNA: TGCAGCGTACGTAGTAGCACAGATACGCAGTATTTT
D gene: .; clone size: .; J gene: TRBJ2-3; V gene: TRBV7-9; CDR3 protein: CASSTSLDTQYF; CDR3 DNA: TGTGCCAGCAGCACCAGTCTAGATACGCAGTATTTT
D gene: .; clone size: .; J gene: TRBJ1-2; V gene: TRBV5-4; CDR3 protein: CASSLGHRESYGYTF; CDR3 DNA: TGTGCCAGCAGCTTGGGGCACAGGGAGTCCTATGGCTACACCTTC
D gene: TRBD1; clone size: .; J gene: TRBJ2-7; V gene: TRBV5-5; CDR3 protein: CASNFIIQGAGEQYF; CDR3 DNA: TGTGCCAGCAACTTTATAATACAGGGGGCCGGCGAGCAGTACTTC
D gene: .; clone size: .; J gene: TRBJ2-3; V gene: TRBV7-2; CDR3 protein: CASSRLDTDTQYF; CDR3 DNA: TGTGCCAGCAGCCGACTGGACACAGATACGCAGTATTTT
D gene: TRBD1; clone size: .; J gene: TRBJ1-2; V gene: TRBV28; CDR3 protein: CASGPWDRGRGYTF; CDR3 DNA: TGTGCCAGCGGCCCCTGGGACAGGGGGAGAGGCTACACCTTC
D gene: TRBD2; clone size: .; J gene: TRBJ2-1; V gene: TRBV7-2; CDR3 protein: CASSLWGGGSYNEQFF; CDR3 DNA: TGTGCCAGCAGCTTATGGGGGGGAGGCTCCTACAATGAGCAGTTCTTC
D gene: TRBD2; clone size: .; J gene: TRBJ2-3; V gene: TRBV23-1; CDR3 protein: CASSQGAGGPGADTQYF; CDR3 DNA: TGCGCCAGCAGTCAAGGGGCGGGAGGGCCAGGCGCAGATACGCAGTATTTT
D gene: TRBD2; clone size: .; J gene: TRBJ2-1; V gene: TRBV3-1/TRBV3-2; CDR3 protein: CASSLTSGRYNEQFF; CDR3 DNA: TGTGCCAGCAGCCTGACTAGCGGGAGGTACAATGAGCAGTTCTTC
D gene: .; clone size: .; J gene: TRBJ2-1; V gene: TRBV19; CDR3 protein: CASSIVAFNEQFF; CDR3 DNA: TGTGCCAGTAGTATAGTGGCTTTTAATGAGCAGTTCTTC
D gene: .; clone size: .; J gene: TRBJ1-2; V gene: TRBV24-1; CDR3 protein: CATSGREVGGYTF; CDR3 DNA: TGTGCCACCAGTGGTAGGGAGGTTGGAGGCTACACCTTC
D gene: TRBD1; clone size: once; J gene: TRBJ2-1; V gene: TRBV19; CDR3 protein: CASSIGTGGLYNEQFF; CDR3 DNA: TGTGCCAGTAGTATAGGGACAGGGGGCCTCTACAATGAGCAGTTCTTC
D gene: TRBD2; clone size: .; J gene: TRBJ2-3; V gene: TRBV4-2; CDR3 protein: CASRLSGGARDTQYF; CDR3 DNA: TGTGCCAGCAGACTCAGCGGGGGGGCAAGAGATACGCAGTATTTT
D gene: TRBD1; clone size: .; J gene: TRBJ1-1; V gene: TRBV7-9; CDR3 protein: CASSLVVDREGKGEAFF; CDR3 DNA: TGTGCCAGCAGCTTAGTTGTGGACAGGGAAGGTAAAGGTGAAGCTTTCTTT
D gene: .; clone size: .; J gene: TRBJ1-1; V gene: TRBV7-9; CDR3 protein: CASSLDTGGTEAFF; CDR3 DNA: TGTGCCAGCAGCTTAGATACGGGGGGGACTGAAGCTTTCTTT
D gene: .; clone size: once; J gene: TRBJ1-3; V gene: TRBV12-3/TRBV12-4; CDR3 protein: CASSSSLSGTIYF; CDR3 DNA: TGTGCCAGCAGTTCTTCTCTCTCGGGCACCATATATTTT
D gene: .; clone size: once; J gene: TRBJ1-1; V gene: TRBV30; CDR3 protein: CAWSPGGGGLRNTEAFF; CDR3 DNA: TGTGCCTGGAGTCCTGGGGGAGGGGGGCTCAGGAACACTGAAGCTTTCTTT
D gene: .; clone size: .; J gene: TRBJ1-2; V gene: TRBV18; CDR3 protein: CASSQFTGVEGYTF; CDR3 DNA: TGTGCCAGCTCACAATTCACGGGTGTGGAGGGCTACACCTTC
D gene: .; clone size: .; J gene: TRBJ2-1; V gene: TRBV5-6; CDR3 protein: CASSLDQGTYYNEQFF; CDR3 DNA: TGTGCCAGCAGCTTGGACCAGGGGACCTACTACAATGAGCAGTTCTTC
D gene: TRBD1; clone size: .; J gene: TRBJ1-1; V gene: TRBV5-4; CDR3 protein: CASNQGGGLQGAFF; CDR3 DNA: TGTGCCAGCAACCAAGGCGGGGGGCTACAGGGGGCTTTCTTT
D gene: TRBD1; clone size: .; J gene: TRBJ1-5; V gene: TRBV19; CDR3 protein: CASSTSGGQPQHF; CDR3 DNA: TGTGCCAGTAGTACCTCAGGGGGTCAGCCCCAGCATTTT
D gene: .; clone size: .; J gene: TRBJ2-5; V gene: TRBV5-1; CDR3 protein: CASSLRDTSTTQYF; CDR3 DNA: TGCGCCAGCAGCTTGAGGGACACCTCGACGACCCAGTACTTC
D gene: TRBD2; clone size: .; J gene: TRBJ2-1; V gene: TRBV4-3; CDR3 protein: CASSQGRTSGRDEQFF; CDR3 DNA: TGCGCCAGCAGCCAGGGTCGGACTAGCGGGAGGGATGAGCAGTTCTTC
D gene: .; clone size: .; J gene: TRBJ1-2; V gene: TRBV28; CDR3 protein: CASSLPDDRLAGYTF; CDR3 DNA: TGTGCCAGCAGTTTACCAGACGACAGGCTGGCGGGCTACACCTTC
D gene: .; clone size: .; J gene: TRBJ2-1; V gene: TRBV2; CDR3 protein: CASRKLAVPVEQFF; CDR3 DNA: TGTGCCAGCCGCAAACTAGCCGTGCCTGTGGAGCAGTTCTTC
D gene: .; clone size: .; J gene: TRBJ2-1; V gene: TRBV6-5; CDR3 protein: CASSLLSSSYNEQFF; CDR3 DNA: TGTGCCAGCAGTTTACTCTCGAGCTCCTACAATGAGCAGTTCTTC
D gene: .; clone size: .; J gene: TRBJ2-3; V gene: TRBV10-3; CDR3 protein: CAISQSFPASASTDTQYF; CDR3 DNA: TGTGCCATCAGTCAGAGCTTCCCGGCTAGCGCTAGCACAGATACGCAGTATTTT
D gene: TRBD2; clone size: .; J gene: TRBJ2-7; V gene: TRBV7-6; CDR3 protein: CASSLTPSGGRHEQYF; CDR3 DNA: TGTGCCAGCAGCTTGACCCCTAGCGGGGGTCGTCACGAGCAGTACTTC
D gene: TRBD1; clone size: .; J gene: TRBJ2-7; V gene: TRBV28; CDR3 protein: CASSLSTGTADYEQYF; CDR3 DNA: TGTGCCAGCAGTTTATCAACCGGGACAGCCGACTACGAGCAGTACTTC
D gene: .; clone size: .; J gene: TRBJ1-2; V gene: TRBV28; CDR3 protein: CASSFSVNGYTF; CDR3 DNA: TGTGCCAGCAGTTTTTCGGTAAATGGCTACACCTTC
D gene: .; clone size: .; J gene: TRBJ2-1; V gene: TRBV7-2; CDR3 protein: CASSLERNSGYNEQFF; CDR3 DNA: TGTGCCAGCAGCTTAGAACGGAACAGCGGGTACAATGAGCAGTTCTTC
D gene: TRBD2; clone size: .; J gene: TRBJ2-3; V gene: TRBV11-2; CDR3 protein: CASSRVRAGLTDTQYF; CDR3 DNA: TGTGCCAGCAGCCGCGTCCGAGCGGGGCTCACAGATACGCAGTATTTT
D gene: .; clone size: .; J gene: TRBJ2-7; V gene: TRBV5-1; CDR3 protein: CASSPQGYEQYF; CDR3 DNA: TGCGCCAGCAGCCCCCAGGGCTACGAGCAGTACTTC
D gene: TRBD2; clone size: .; J gene: TRBJ2-3; V gene: TRBV2; CDR3 protein: CASSEARGSAGVTDTQYF; CDR3 DNA: TGTGCCAGCAGTGAAGCTAGGGGCTCGGCGGGGGTAACAGATACGCAGTATTTT
D gene: TRBD2; clone size: .; J gene: TRBJ2-1; V gene: TRBV5-1; CDR3 protein: CASSSRTSGANEQFF; CDR3 DNA: TGCGCCAGCAGCTCGCGGACTAGCGGCGCCAATGAGCAGTTCTTC
D gene: .; clone size: .; J gene: TRBJ1-2; V gene: TRBV19; CDR3 protein: CASSGVLRNSGIRNYGYTF; CDR3 DNA: TGTGCCAGTAGTGGGGTTCTCCGGAATTCAGGGATAAGGAACTATGGCTACACCTTC